This T cell receptor beta chain was sequenced in a study of spatial heterogeneity in lung cancer. Study summary: Alpha-chain sequences were consistently detected less often than beta-chain sequences. Study results and limitations: The number of expanded tumor alpha and beta chains correlated with mutation number. As ubiquitous and regional nonsynonymous mutations varied, counts of ubiquitous and regional expanded TCRs tracked them, respectively.

TCRdb reprocessed the 5' RACE reads with MiXCR, giving one entry per CDR3 protein. The sample has approximately 6,900 distinct CDR3 sequences, over 10% seen once. J gave up 3 bases and V 6 bases, and 0 bases lay outside the gene matches. CDR1 and CDR2 (germline): MRHNA, SNTAGT. This CDR3 region has 13 residues. As for this clonotype: Its antigen is not known. This beta chain appears as a stray read in a library generated for alpha chains; its size is not informative.

The time point here: sample taken at primary tumor resection. Untreated early-stage non-small cell lung cancer patients, 65 to 90 in total, were the donors. Sequencing of whole RNA from tumor, nontumor lung or frozen PBMC involved no sorting. The chain uses TRBV6-4 and TRBJ2-1; 9 bases match TRBD2. This receptor was obtained from a male donor with early-stage non-small cell lung cancer. This specimen consisted of lung tumor tissue, obtained at surgery. CDR3 loop: CASRTSGYNEQFF. For the CDR3, the DNA is TGTGCCAGCAGGACTAGCGGCTACAATGAGCAGTTCTTC.